The sequence of this TCR beta chain was determined in a study of cytomegalovirus exposure and HLA in healthy donors. Study-level findings and limits: A later analysis linked a missense variant in DCLRE1C to the trimming of TCR beta V and J genes.

This CDR3 contains 13 residues. With 3 bases removed from V and 5 bases from J, the gap between germline ends came to 13 bases. The germline gives CDR1 SQVTM, CDR2 ANQGSEA. The primer mix had 60 Vbeta and 13 Jbeta primers. Methods used by the authors: In a later analysis, roughly 10 million of approximately 81 million unique beta chains occurred in at least two donors. Assay: immunoSEQ multiplex PCR; the TCRdb copy retains only in-frame clones and omits some. That table supplies the V and J calls and clone size; D and trimming were determined from the DNA. The sample contains some 190,000 clones, 80% of which appear only once. Turning to this clone: The antigen remains undetermined.

The chain uses TRBV29-1 and TRBJ2-5; tentatively, D is TRBD2 (7 bases). The origin of this receptor is a woman in her twenties or thirties in good health and CMV-seronegative. The specimen sequenced was PBMCs. CDR3 loop: CSVDRGAGETQYF. CDR3 sequence (DNA): TGCAGCGTTGATCGGGGGGCTGGTGAGACCCAGTACTTC.